These 5 T cell receptor beta chains share one sample of origin, sequenced in a study of shared clonotypes between healthy human individuals. TCRdb's copy holds only in-frame clones and misses some; the assay was immunoSEQ multiplex PCR. The sample includes about 530,000 clones, roughly 95% seen only once; the top ten take roughly 0.06%. Sequencing was carried out using naive CD4+ T cells sorted from blood. Subset of the sample: CD45RA+ positively selected. The source of these receptors is a woman aged 25 to 39 in good health.

J is TRBJ1-2 and V is TRBV5-1; 7 bases are a match to TRBD1. This CDR3 contains 16 residues. Losses at the gene ends were 3 bases for V and 8 bases for J; bases not matched to a gene: 16. CDR1 is SGHRS, CDR2 YFSETQ, per germline. CDR3 DNA: TGCGCCAGCAGCTATATACAGGGGACTCCACCTCGGGGCTACACCTTC. Residues: CASSYIQGTPPRGYTF. Variable domain in full (rest from reference TRBV5-1 and TRBJ1-2): KAGVTQTPRYLIKTRGQQVTLSCSPISGHRSVSWYQQTPGQGLQFLFEYFSETQRNKGNFPGRFSGRQFSNSRSEMNVSTLELGDSALYLCASSYIQGTPPRGYTFGSGTRLTVV.

The rearrangement links TRBV6-5 to TRBJ2-1, with D tentatively TRBD2 (5 bases). V lost 0 bases and J 0 bases, leaving 9 bases between the germline ends. The CDR3 is 16 residues long. In germline, CDR1 is MNHEY, CDR2 SVGAGI. The CDR3 region has the DNA TGTGCCAGCAGTTACTCGGGCGGGCGCTCCTACAATGAGCAGTTCTTC. This codes for CASSYSGGRSYNEQFF.

This chain uses TRBV9 with TRBJ2-5, with 9 bases matching TRBD2. Germline trimming cut 2 bases from V and 2 bases from J; bases unmatched to any gene: 7. The CDR3 has 16 amino acids. Germline V gene lookup returns CDR1 SGDLS and CDR2 YYNGEE. The CDR3 DNA sequence: TGTGCCAGCAGCGTTTCACTAGCGGGTACACAAGAGACCCAGTACTTC. Encoded protein: CASSVSLAGTQETQYF.

The DNA for the CDR3 is TGTGCCAGCAGTTATGAGGTGTCGGTCTACACTGAAGCTTTCTTT. This gives the protein CASSYEVSVYTEAFF. The J gene is TRBJ1-1, the V gene TRBV6-6, with D uncertain. The germline CDR1 and CDR2 sequences are MNHNY and SVGAGI (reference sequence). V gave up 3 bases and J gave up 3 bases, with 14 bases separating them. The CDR3 runs 15 residues.

This chain links TRBV19 with TRBJ1-5; D remains unclear. The ends were cut back, 9 bases at V and 3 bases at J, with 15 bases in the middle. The CDR3 has 14 amino acids. Germline V gene lookup returns CDR1 LNHDA and CDR2 SQIVND (reference sequence). As DNA, the CDR3 is TGTGCCAGCCTCGGACGAGCTAACAATCAGCCCCAGCATTTT. Protein sequence: CASLGRANNQPQHF.